These 7 T cell receptor beta chains share one sample of origin, sequenced in a study of blood T cell repertoires in COVID-19. Produced via immunoSEQ multiplex PCR; TCRdb's table is partial and in-frame only. This table holds approximately 70,000 clones, 91% found once. Source material: peripheral blood. The source is a man aged 40-50 years with COVID-19, enrolled during active disease.

This clone has only one observation. The rearrangement joins TRBV5-6 to TRBJ1-2; 7 bases line up with TRBD1. Germline lookup yields CDR1 SGHDT and CDR2 YYEEEE. The CDR3 runs 15 residues. The V and J ends lost 5 bases and 3 bases, in that order; junction bases with no gene match: 10. CDR3 loop: CASSETGFRDYGYTF. The CDR3, as DNA: TGTGCCAGCAGTGAGACAGGGTTTCGAGACTATGGCTACACCTTC. The whole variable domain, filled in from reference TRBV5-6 and TRBJ1-2, reads DAGVTQSPTHLIKTRGQQVTLRCSPKSGHDTVSWYQQALGQGPQFIFQYYEEEERQRGNFPDRFSGHQFPNYSSELNVNALLLGDSALYLCASSETGFRDYGYTFGSGTRLTVV.

The genes are TRBV5-4 and TRBJ1-4; D is ambiguous. Trimming stripped 3 bases from V and 3 bases from J, with 12 bases between. The germline gives CDR1 SGHNT, CDR2 YYREEE (reference sequence). This CDR3 has 15 amino acids. The CDR3 here is CASSSDIPANEKLFF. The DNA for the CDR3 is TGTGCCAGCAGCTCTGACATCCCAGCTAATGAAAAACTGTTTTTT.

The chain employs TRBV6-5 and TRBJ1-3; no definite D call. V was pared by 6 bases and J by 2 bases, with 5 bases between. The CDR3 covers 12 residues. Per the germline V gene, CDR1 is MNHEY and CDR2 is SVGAGI. The CDR3 nucleotides read TGTGCCAGCAGGTCTCCTGGAAACACCATATATTTT. Protein product: CASRSPGNTIYF.

The V call is TRBV6-5, the J call TRBJ2-7; weak D call: TRBD2 (7 bases). There are 16 residues in the CDR3. Trimming took off 0 bases at V and 0 bases at J, with 12 bases between the two ends. Germline V gene lookup returns CDR1 MNHEY and CDR2 SVGAGI. CDR3 in amino acids: CASSYSGEGVSYEQYF. The CDR3 DNA reads TGTGCCAGCAGTTACTCTGGGGAGGGGGTCTCCTACGAGCAGTACTTC.

The V call is TRBV6-6, the J call TRBJ2-2, with TRBD2 identical over 11 bases. Looked up from germline, CDR1 is MNHNY and CDR2 is SVGAGI (reference sequence). The CDR3 sequence is 14 residues long. Unmatched junction bases numbered 1, after V lost 5 bases and J lost 5 bases. This CDR3 reads CASSPSGGTGELFF. Here the CDR3 DNA reads TGTGCCAGCAGTCCTAGCGGGGGGACCGGGGAGCTGTTTTTT.

J is TRBJ1-2 and V is TRBV2; no firm D call. The CDR3 runs 15 residues. CDR1 is SNHLY and CDR2 is FYNNEI in the germline V gene. V was trimmed by 0 bases and J by 4 bases, leaving 12 bases between them. Here the CDR3 DNA reads TGTGCCAGCAGTGAAGCGCTTGGGCAGCCCTATGGCTACACCTTC. It translates to CASSEALGQPYGYTF.

The chain combines TRBV9 with TRBJ2-1, with D possibly TRBD2 on 6 matching bases. Germline V gene data show CDR1 as SGDLS and CDR2 as YYNGEE. There are 15 residues in the CDR3. The V end was cut by 5 bases, the J end by 0 bases, with 12 bases between. The CDR3 DNA reads TGTGCCAGCAGGCCGCGGGGCAGCTCCTACAATGAGCAGTTCTTC. Amino acids: CASRPRGSSYNEQFF. Full variable domain (rest looked up from reference TRBV9 and TRBJ2-1): DSGVTQTPKHLITATGQRVTLRCSPRSGDLSVYWYQQSLDQGLQFLIQYYNGEERAKGNILERFSAQQFPDLHSELNLSSLELGDSALYFCASRPRGSSYNEQFFGPGTRLTVL.